The clone carrying this T cell receptor (beta chain) was recorded at least ten times. This record comes from a study of neurological immune-mediated disorders. TCRdb used MiXCR to reprocess the 5' RACE reads, holding one entry per CDR3 protein. This sample has 50,000 or so distinct CDR3 sequences; about 25% occur once, and the top ten carry about 23%. From germline, CDR1 is SGHKS and CDR2 YYEKEE (reference sequence). Between the trimmed V and J ends, which lost 4 bases and 4 bases, there was a span of 17 bases. The length of the CDR3 is 15 residues. The receptor was derived from a woman in her 70s in good health. Sequenced material: PBMCs. The rearrangement links TRBV5-5 to TRBJ1-2; D is perhaps TRBD1 (6 bases). The CDR3 sequence: CASSQQTGIGYGYTF. The CDR3 DNA follows: TGTGCCAGCAGCCAACAAACAGGGATAGGCTATGGCTACACCTTC.